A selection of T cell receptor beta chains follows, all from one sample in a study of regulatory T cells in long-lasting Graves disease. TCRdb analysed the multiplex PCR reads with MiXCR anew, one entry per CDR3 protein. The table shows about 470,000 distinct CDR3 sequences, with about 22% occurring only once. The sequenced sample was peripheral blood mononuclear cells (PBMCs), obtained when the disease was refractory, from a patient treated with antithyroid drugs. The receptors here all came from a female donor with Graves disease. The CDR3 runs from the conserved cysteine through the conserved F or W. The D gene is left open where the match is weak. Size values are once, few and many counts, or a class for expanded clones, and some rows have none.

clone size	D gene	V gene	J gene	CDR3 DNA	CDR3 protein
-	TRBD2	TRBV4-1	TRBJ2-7	TGCGCCAGCAGCCAGCAGGGACTAGCGAGCTCCTACGAGCAGTACTTC	CASSQQGLASSYEQYF
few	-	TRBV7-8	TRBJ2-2	TGTGCCAGCAGCTTAGTTTCCGGGACCTGGAGGACCGGGGAGCTGTTTTTT	CASSLVSGTWRTGELFF
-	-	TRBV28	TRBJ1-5	TGTGCCAGCAGTCCGTACAGGGAGGTAGGGTGGGGGCATTTT	CASSPYREVGWGHF
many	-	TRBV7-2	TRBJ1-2	TGTGCCAGCAGCTTAGCGGCAGACTATGGCTACACCTTC	CASSLAADYGYTF
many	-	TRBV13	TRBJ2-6	TGTGCCAGCAGCTTGAACCCCTACTCTGGGGCCAACGTCCTGACTTTC	CASSLNPYSGANVLTF
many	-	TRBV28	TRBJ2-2	TGTGCCAGCAGTTTATTAGGGGATAGGGGCACCGGGGAGCTGTTTTTT	CASSLLGDRGTGELFF
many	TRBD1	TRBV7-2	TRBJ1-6	TGTGCCAGCAGCTTCGCCAGACAGGGTCGGAATTCACCCCTCCACTTT	CASSFARQGRNSPLHF
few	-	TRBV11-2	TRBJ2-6	TGTGCCAGCAGCTTATTCAAGGCCCACTCTGGGGCCAACGTCCTGACTTTC	CASSLFKAHSGANVLTF
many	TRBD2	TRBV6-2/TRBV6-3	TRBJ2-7	TGTGCCAGCCGACTAGCGGGAGTTCAAGAGCAGTACTTC	CASRLAGVQEQYF
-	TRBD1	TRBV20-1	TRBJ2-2	TGCAGTGCTAGTCAGTTCGACAGGGTGTACACCGGGGAGCTGTTTTTT	CSASQFDRVYTGELFF
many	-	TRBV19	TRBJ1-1	TGTGCCAGTAGTACAATACAGGGGAACACTGAAGCTTTCTTT	CASSTIQGNTEAFF
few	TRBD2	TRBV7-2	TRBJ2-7	TGTGCCAGCAGCTCCACTGGGGGGGGTAACTCCTACGAGCAGTACTTC	CASSSTGGGNSYEQYF
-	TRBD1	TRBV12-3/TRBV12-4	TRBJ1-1	TGTGCCAGCAGTCCGTCGGGACAGGGGGCGCATCCGAGGGTTGAAGCTTTCTTT	CASSPSGQGAHPRVEAFF
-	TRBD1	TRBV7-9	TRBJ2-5	TGTGCCAGCAGCGGACAGGCGGAAGAGACCCAGTACTTC	CASSGQAEETQYF
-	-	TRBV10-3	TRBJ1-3	TGTGCCATCAGTGAGTCCAAGGGGGGCCCGAAGGGCACCATATATTTT	CAISESKGGPKGTIYF
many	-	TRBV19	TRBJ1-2	TGTGCCAGTAGTATAAACGCACCCCTGGACGGCTACACCTTC	CASSINAPLDGYTF
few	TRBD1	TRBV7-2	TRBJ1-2	TGTGCCAGCAGCCCCAGGGGGGGCGCAGGATATGGCTACACCTTC	CASSPRGGAGYGYTF
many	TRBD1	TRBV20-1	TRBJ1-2	TGCAGTGCTAGAGATTCAGGGACAGGGTTAACGCCGTCTGGCTACACCTTC	CSARDSGTGLTPSGYTF
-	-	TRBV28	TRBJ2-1	TGTGCCAGCAGTTTAGCGGGTCCTGGGAATGAGCAGTTCTTC	CASSLAGPGNEQFF
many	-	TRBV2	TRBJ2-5	TGTGCCAGCAGTGAAATAGGGACACTCCAAGAGACCCAGTACTTC	CASSEIGTLQETQYF
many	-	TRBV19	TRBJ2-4	TGTGCCAGCGCGGATATGGGGGGCGGTGGGCTAGCCAAAAACATTCAGTACTTC	CASADMGGGGLAKNIQYF
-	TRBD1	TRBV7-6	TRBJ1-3	TGTGCCAGCAGCTACCGACAGGGGAACCTTTTCTCTGGAAACACCATACATTTT	CASSYRQGNLFSGNTIHF
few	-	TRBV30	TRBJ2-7	TGTGCCTGGATCCTGGACGGCTACGAGCAGTACTTC	CAWILDGYEQYF
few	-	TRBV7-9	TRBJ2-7	TGTGCCAGCGGTAGCACCTACGAGCAGTACTTC	CASGSTYEQYF
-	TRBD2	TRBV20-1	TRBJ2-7	TGCAGTGCTCCTCCCCGCCCCGGCGGGGGATCCTACGAGCAGTACTTC	CSAPPRPGGGSYEQYF
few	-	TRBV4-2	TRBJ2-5	TGTGCCAGCAGCCAAGCAGGGAGTACTGGGGGAGAGACCCAGTACTTC	CASSQAGSTGGETQYF
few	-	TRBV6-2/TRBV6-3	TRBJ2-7	TGTGCCAGCAGTTACGGGAGGGGGGCATACGAGCAGTACTTC	CASSYGRGAYEQYF
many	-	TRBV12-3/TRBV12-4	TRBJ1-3	TGTGCCAGCAGTTTACAGGGCGGAAACACCATATATTTT	CASSLQGGNTIYF
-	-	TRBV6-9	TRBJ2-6	TGTGCCGGCAGTTACAGGCAGTCTGGGGCCAACGTCCTGACTTTC	CAGSYRQSGANVLTF
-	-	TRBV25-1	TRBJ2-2	TGTGCCAGCAGTGAATCGTATCCGGGACCCGGGGAGCTGTTTTTT	CASSESYPGPGELFF
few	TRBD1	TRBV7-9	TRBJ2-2	TGTGCCAGCAGCTCAATGACAGGGAATAACGGGGAGCTGTTTTTT	CASSSMTGNNGELFF
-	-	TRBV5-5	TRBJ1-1	TGTGCCAGCAGCTCACAGGAAGGGGTCCCTGAAGCTTTCTTT	CASSSQEGVPEAFF
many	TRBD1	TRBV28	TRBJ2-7	TGTGCCAGCAGCCCTCGAGGGACAGGGGGCCCCTACGAGCAGTACTTC	CASSPRGTGGPYEQYF
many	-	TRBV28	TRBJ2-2	TGTGCCAGCAGTTCCCATGGGGCCGGGGAGCTGTTTTTT	CASSSHGAGELFF
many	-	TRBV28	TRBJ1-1	TGTGCCAGCAGTTCCCCCGTGGGATTGAACACTGAAGCTTTCTTT	CASSSPVGLNTEAFF
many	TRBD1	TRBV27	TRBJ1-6	TGTGCCAGCAGTGCCGCCGGGACAGGGGAAACGACACCCCTCCACTTT	CASSAAGTGETTPLHF
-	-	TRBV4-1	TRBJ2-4	TGCGCCAGCAGCCAAGACGGAGGGTACGGAAACATTCAGTACTTC	CASSQDGGYGNIQYF
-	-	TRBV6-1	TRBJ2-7	TGTGCCAGCACCATAACAGTTGTTGGCGAGCAGTACTTC	CASTITVVGEQYF
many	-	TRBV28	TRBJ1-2	TGTGCCAGCAGGGCAGACGGGGCAAGGAGTGAAGGCTACACCTTC	CASRADGARSEGYTF
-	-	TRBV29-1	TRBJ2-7	TGCAGCGTTGGGCTAGGGTCAGGCGAGCAGTACTTC	CSVGLGSGEQYF
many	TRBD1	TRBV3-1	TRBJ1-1	TGTGCCAGCAGCCAAGAGACAGGGCGGACTGTGAACACTGAAGCTTTCTTT	CASSQETGRTVNTEAFF
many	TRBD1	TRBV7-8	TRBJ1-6	TGTGCCAGCAGCTTAAACAGGGGGCTTTCACCCCTCCACTTT	CASSLNRGLSPLHF
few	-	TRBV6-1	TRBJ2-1	TGTGCCAGCAGTCAATACTTGGGCCGGGGCAATGAGCAGTTCTTC	CASSQYLGRGNEQFF
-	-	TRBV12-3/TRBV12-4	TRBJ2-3	TGTGCCAGCAGTTTAATGTCGTCAGGTTACGCCACAGATACGCAGTATTTT	CASSLMSSGYATDTQYF
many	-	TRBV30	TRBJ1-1	TGTGCCTACCTACAGTCGCTCCCTGAAGCTTTCTTT	CAYLQSLPEAFF
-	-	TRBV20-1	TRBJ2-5	TGCAGTGCTAGGGCGGGACCCCAAGAGACCCAGTACTTC	CSARAGPQETQYF
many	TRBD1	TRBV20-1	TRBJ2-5	TGCAGTGCTAGAGATCAAATTAGGGGGCGAGAGACCCAGTACTTC	CSARDQIRGRETQYF
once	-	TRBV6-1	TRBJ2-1	TGTGCCAGCAGGGGAAGAGGTGACCCCTCCTACAATGAGCAGTTCTTC	CASRGRGDPSYNEQFF
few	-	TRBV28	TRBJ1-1	TGTGCCACGCGGGCGGGCGGCTGGACTGAAGCTTTCTTT	CATRAGGWTEAFF
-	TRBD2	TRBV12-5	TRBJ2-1	TGTGCTAGTGGTTTGGTCATATTCAGCGCGGGACTAGCGGGAGAGTACAATGAGCAGTTCTTC	CASGLVIFSAGLAGEYNEQFF